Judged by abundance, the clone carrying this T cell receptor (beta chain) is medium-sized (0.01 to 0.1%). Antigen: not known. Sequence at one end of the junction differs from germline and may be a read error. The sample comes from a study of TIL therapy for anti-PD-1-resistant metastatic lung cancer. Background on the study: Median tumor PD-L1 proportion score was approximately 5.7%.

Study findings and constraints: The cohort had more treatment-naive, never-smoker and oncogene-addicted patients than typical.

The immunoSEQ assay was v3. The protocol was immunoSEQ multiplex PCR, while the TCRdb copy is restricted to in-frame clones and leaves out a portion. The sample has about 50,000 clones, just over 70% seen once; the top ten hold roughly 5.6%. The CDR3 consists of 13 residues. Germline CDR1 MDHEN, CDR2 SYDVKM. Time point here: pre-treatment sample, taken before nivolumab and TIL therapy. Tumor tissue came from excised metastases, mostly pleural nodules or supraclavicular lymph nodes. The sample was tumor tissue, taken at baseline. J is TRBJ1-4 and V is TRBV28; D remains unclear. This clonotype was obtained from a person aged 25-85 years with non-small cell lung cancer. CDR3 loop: CASSLTSGRKMVF. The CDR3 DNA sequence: TGTGCCAGCAGTTTAACTTCGGGCCGAAAAATGGTTTTT.